This section outlines one T cell receptor (beta chain) sequence together with its context. Sequenced by immunoSEQ multiplex PCR; TCRdb stores in-frame clones only, minus some. The table has under 350,000 clones, approximately 89% seen once; the top ten hold approximately 1.8%. The data originate from a study of blood T cell repertoires in COVID-19. There are 13 residues in the CDR3. CDR1 MNHEY and CDR2 SVGAGI come from the germline V gene. Between the trimmed V and J ends, which lost 4 bases and 4 bases, there was a span of 8 bases. The chain couples TRBV6-5 to TRBJ1-5, with no clear D. The specimen sequenced was peripheral blood. The sequence derives from a woman in her 30s with COVID-19, enrolled during active disease. In DNA form, the CDR3 reads TGTGCCAGCAGTTGGGCGCTGAATCAGCCCCAGCATTTT. Amino acid sequence: CASSWALNQPQHF.